This entry is about one T cell receptor (beta chain). Its antigen is undetermined. These data are taken from a study of cytomegalovirus exposure and HLA in healthy donors. At the level of the study: In an earlier analysis, 90 million to 120 million unique TCR beta sequences were found from 150 million to 200 million T cells.

The CDR3 sequence is 14 residues long. Germline V CDR1 and CDR2: SGHTA, FQGTGA. J was trimmed by 8 bases and V by 5 bases; bases with no gene match: 2. 13 Jbeta primers and 60 Vbeta primers were used for the PCR. Produced via immunoSEQ multiplex PCR; TCRdb's table is partial and in-frame only. The data contain about 210,000 clones, around 79% of them singletons. Overall study findings and caveats: For most TCR sequences rarity was the rule, although some public TCRs occurred in many donors. Highly shared variants forming one cluster were likely a sequencing artifact.

The sequenced sample was PBMCs. The clonotype originates from a male donor in good health and CMV-seropositive. This sequence joins TRBV7-3 and TRBJ2-1; 14 bases align to TRBD2. This CDR3 reads CASSRLAGGYEQFF. The CDR3 DNA reads TGTGCCAGCAGCCGACTAGCGGGAGGGTATGAGCAGTTCTTC.